Listed here is a single T cell receptor (beta chain). The authors' processing: The authors estimated nucleated cell counts from reference gene primer amplification. The method was immunoSEQ multiplex PCR; TCRdb's version includes in-frame clones alone and lacks a portion of them. V, J and clone size are taken as reported in that table, and D and trimming were inferred from the DNA itself. Altogether approximately 200,000 clones are present, 88% being singletons, with the ten largest covering approximately 2.6%. This record belongs to a study of blood T cell repertoires in COVID-19. The CDR3 spans 15 residues. The germline V gene encodes CDR1 LGHDT and CDR2 YNNKEL (reference sequence). V was cut by 3 bases and J by 1 base, with 12 bases left in between.

The chain links TRBV3-1 (or the pseudogene TRBV3-2) to TRBJ1-1, with TRBD1 as a possible D gene (6 bases). This TCR derives from a woman aged 60 to 75 with acute or convalescent COVID-19. Sample: peripheral blood. The CDR3 DNA reads TGTGCCAGCAGCCATGCCGGGACACCGAACACTGAAGCTTTCTTT. This codes for CASSHAGTPNTEAFF.